These 15 T cell receptor beta chains came from one sample sequenced in a study of cytomegalovirus exposure and HLA in healthy donors. The PCR had 60 Vbeta and 13 Jbeta primers. The data were produced by immunoSEQ multiplex PCR, yet TCRdb's version contains in-frame clones alone and is incomplete. There are 110,000 to 150,000 clones in the sample; about 80% occur only once, and 9.7% lies in the top ten. Material for sequencing was PBMCs. The receptors were gathered from a woman aged 55-69 years in good health and CMV-seropositive.

This clone has a single count. The rearrangement uses TRBV28 and TRBJ2-7, with a tentative D call TRBD2 (5 bases). This CDR3 has 13 amino acids. Germline-derived CDR1 and CDR2 are MDHEN and SYDVKM. V lost 7 bases and J lost 3, with 13 bases in between. The CDR3, as DNA: TGTGCCAGCAACGGAAGGACTGACTACGAGCAGTACTTC. The encoded protein is CASNGRTDYEQYF.

The chain is built from TRBV28 and TRBJ2-7; 8 nucleotides agree with TRBD2. Germline V gene lookup returns CDR1 MDHEN and CDR2 SYDVKM. The junction had 9 bases not matched to a gene; V was cut back by 7 bases and J by 10 bases. This CDR3 has 12 amino acids. The CDR3 nucleotides are TGTGCCAGCACCTCCGCGCGGGAGGATCAGTACTTC. It translates to CASTSAREDQYF.

In its sample, this clone was seen a few times. The chain recombines TRBV9 with TRBJ2-1; 7 positions match TRBD2. This CDR3 contains 16 residues. Per germline, CDR1 SGDLS and CDR2 YYNGEE. V shed 0 bases, J shed 5 bases, and the junction held 8 bases outside the gene matches. CDR3 in DNA: TGTGCCAGCAGCGTAGTTGGGAGGGAGGGCCACAATGAGCAGTTCTTC. Protein: CASSVVGREGHNEQFF.

This clone was seen more than once but under ten times. The CDR3 spells CASSLASTRNNEQFF. CDR3 coding DNA: TGCGCCAGCAGCTTGGCCTCGACTCGAAACAATGAGCAGTTCTTC. The J gene is TRBJ2-1, the V gene TRBV5-1, with D unresolved. The CDR3 is 15 amino acids. The V gene's germline CDR1 is SGHRS and CDR2 YFSETQ. Trimming pared 0 bases from V and 5 bases from J, leaving 12 bases between.

The rearrangement uses TRBV4-3 and TRBJ2-1; 9 nucleotides line up with TRBD1. The CDR3 totals 16 residues. V lost 0 bases and J lost 9; bases outside the gene matches: 9. The germline CDR1 and CDR2 sequences are LGHNA and YSLEER. CDR3 sequence: CASSQDIGTGSAEQFF. In DNA, the CDR3 is TGCGCCAGCAGCCAAGATATTGGGACAGGGTCTGCTGAGCAGTTCTTC.

The rearrangement uses TRBV7-9 and TRBJ2-7; D possibly corresponds to TRBD2 (6 bases). Germline CDR1 reads SEHNR; CDR2 reads FQNEAQ (reference sequence). CDR3 length: 14 residues. V dropped 3 bases and J dropped 7 bases, with 16 bases sitting between them. The CDR3 bases are TGTGCCAGCAGCTTGGCGGGACCATTGATGGAGCAGTACTTC. Amino acid sequence: CASSLAGPLMEQYF.

There are a few counts of this clone. The chain carries TRBV18 and TRBJ2-3; 13 bases match TRBD2. V dropped 5 bases and J dropped 6; count of bases not matched to a gene: 5. The CDR3 runs 15 residues. Germline CDR1 KGHSH, CDR2 LQKENI. The CDR3 loop is CASSTGLAGSDTQYF. Written as DNA, the CDR3 is TGTGCCAGCTCAACGGGACTAGCGGGGTCCGATACGCAGTATTTT.

The rearrangement links TRBV4-3 to TRBJ2-2; a weak D match, TRBD2 (6 bases). This CDR3 contains 14 residues. Per the germline V gene, CDR1 is LGHNA and CDR2 is YSLEER. The V end lost 4 bases, the J end lost 1 base, and 7 bases lay between the germline ends. The CDR3, as DNA: TGCGCCAGCAGCCTCGGGGGGAACACCGGGGAGCTGTTTTTT. Protein sequence: CASSLGGNTGELFF.

This chain uses TRBV10-1 with TRBJ2-5; tentative D call: TRBD2 (6 bases). Germline V gene lookup returns CDR1 WNHNN and CDR2 SYGVQD (reference sequence). CDR3 length equals 15 residues. V was cut by 11 bases and J by 5 bases, with 24 bases left in between. CDR3 sequence: CAGSGLPGESETQYF. The CDR3 nucleotides read TGCGCCGGGAGTGGGCTCCCGGGGGAGTCGGAGACCCAGTACTTC.

The CDR3 loop reads CASSVSGTSGSGLSNEQFF. CDR3 in DNA: TGTGCCAGCAGCGTATCAGGAACTAGCGGGAGTGGGTTGAGCAATGAGCAGTTCTTC. V and J are TRBV9 and TRBJ2-7; TRBD2 agrees at 11 bases. The assigned J gene may be wrong: the sequence end matches TRBJ2-1 better. CDR3 length equals 19 residues. Germline lookup yields CDR1 SGDLS and CDR2 YYNGEE.

CDR3 bases: TGTGCCAGCAGCTCCAGCGGGAGGGCCCAAGATACGCAGTATTTT. As protein: CASSSSGRAQDTQYF. The V gene is TRBV7-9, the J gene TRBJ2-3, with TRBD2 matching over 10 bases. The CDR3 has 15 residues. The germline gives CDR1 SEHNR, CDR2 FQNEAQ (reference sequence). J lost 5 bases, V lost 4 bases, and 6 bases had no gene match. Together with reference TRBV7-9 and TRBJ2-3, the CDR3 gives the full variable domain: DTGVSQNPRHKITKRGQNVTFRCDPISEHNRLYWYRQTLGQGPEFLTYFQNEAQLEKSRLLSDRFSAERPKGSFSTLEIQRTEQGDSAMYLCASSSSGRAQDTQYFGPGTRLTVL.

The rearrangement joins TRBV6-5 to TRBJ1-2; D not resolved. The V gene's germline CDR1 is MNHEY and CDR2 SVGAGI. There are 14 residues in the CDR3. V lost 8 bases and J lost 7, with 20 bases in between. The chain's CDR3 is CASGPRAPLLGYTF. As DNA, the CDR3 is TGTGCCAGCGGGCCGAGGGCCCCCCTCCTTGGCTACACCTTC.

This chain joins TRBV11-2 and TRBJ2-5; D might be TRBD2 (5 bases). The germline V gene encodes CDR1 SGHAT and CDR2 FQNNGV. V was pared by 0 bases and J by 13 bases, with 15 bases between. This CDR3 region has 13 residues. The CDR3 DNA sequence: TGTGCCAGCAGCTTAGATCAAGGGAGACCCCCGTACTTC. It codes for CASSLDQGRPPYF.

This chain links TRBV28 with TRBJ2-5; D is perhaps TRBD2 (5 bases). V gave up 9 bases and J gave up 2 bases, with 22 bases separating them. The CDR3 extends over 16 amino acids. CDR1 MDHEN and CDR2 SYDVKM come from the germline V gene. The CDR3 DNA sequence: TGTGCCAGTAATGCTGAGGGCGGGCGGAATCAAGAGACCCAGTACTTC. It is translated as CASNAEGGRNQETQYF.

This chain connects TRBV5-8 to TRBJ1-2; a possible D gene is TRBD1 (5 bases). This CDR3 comprises 15 residues. Trimming pared 2 bases from V and 7 bases from J, leaving 18 bases between. CDR1 and CDR2 (germline): SGHTS, YDEGEE. CDR3 nucleotides: TGTGCCAGCAGCTTCGCCACAGGCCTCACGGGTGGCTACACCTTC. Amino acids: CASSFATGLTGGYTF.